The 23 T cell receptor beta chains below all came from one sample that was sequenced in a study of T cell repertoires in cytomegalovirus infection. In TCRdb, the reads were re-called with MiXCR into one record per CDR3 protein. The sample has around 450,000 distinct CDR3 sequences, 25% to 40% seen once. Material for sequencing was PBMCs. These receptors were taken from a human donor in good health (CMV status not recorded). Some clones in this sample may be carry-over from other donors' samples.

This clonotype was seen many times. The chain couples TRBV5-6 to TRBJ2-7, with D maybe TRBD2 (5 bases). V was trimmed by 2 bases and J by 1 base, leaving 13 bases between them. Germline CDR1 SGHDT, CDR2 YYEEEE. This CDR3 has 15 amino acids. CDR3 nucleotide sequence: TGTGCCAGCAGCTTCGGTCTCGGGGAATCCTACGAGCAGTACTTC. Translating gives CASSFGLGESYEQYF.

Many counts were recorded for this clonotype. The chain's CDR3 is CASIPRTSGDSDTQYF. CDR3 nucleotide sequence: TGTGCCAGCATCCCTCGGACTAGCGGGGACTCAGATACGCAGTATTTT. The chain is built from TRBV12-3 or TRBV12-4 and TRBJ2-3; TRBD2 agrees at 12 bases. This CDR3 region has 16 residues. With V trimmed by 7 bases and J by 4 bases, 9 bases remained unmatched.

The rearrangement links TRBV27 to TRBJ2-5; D is possibly TRBD2 (7 bases). The V and J ends lost 2 bases and 2 bases respectively, with 18 bases between them. This CDR3 region has 17 residues. Germline loops: CDR1 MNHEY, CDR2 SMNVEV (reference sequence). In DNA form, the CDR3 reads TGTGCCAGCAGTTTAATCTCGGGGGGCGCGAGACAAGAGACCCAGTACTTC. Residues: CASSLISGGARQETQYF.

J is TRBJ2-7 and V is TRBV7-8; 13 bases are a match to TRBD2. Germline loops: CDR1 SGHVS, CDR2 FQNEAQ. Losses at the gene ends were 2 bases for V and 7 bases for J; bases not matched to a gene: 8. The CDR3 loop spans 16 amino acids. For the CDR3, the DNA is TGTGCCAGCAGCTTATTGTCACTAGCGGGGGGGCTTGAGCAGTACTTC. Its protein product is CASSLLSLAGGLEQYF. Full variable domain (outside the CDR3, taken from reference TRBV7-8 and TRBJ2-7): GAGVSQSPRYKVAKRGQDVALRCDPISGHVSLFWYQQALGQGPEFLTYFQNEAQLDKSGLPSDRFFAERPEGSVSTLKIQRTQQEDSAVYLCASSLLSLAGGLEQYFGPGTRLTVT.

Ten or more counts support this clonotype. The J gene is TRBJ1-2, the V gene TRBV28; D uncertain. Between the trimmed V and J ends, which lost 5 bases and 5 bases, there was a span of 9 bases. The CDR3 spans 12 residues. Per the germline V gene, CDR1 is MDHEN and CDR2 is SYDVKM. CDR3 bases: TGTGCCAGCAGTCCAAACAAGTATGGCTACACCTTC. Its translation: CASSPNKYGYTF.

This clonotype occurred many times. The chain links TRBV7-6 to TRBJ2-3; D is uncertain. V was clipped by 0 bases and J by 6 bases, with 7 bases between them. The CDR3 length is 13 residues. Germline V gene lookup returns CDR1 SGHVS and CDR2 FNYEAQ. The CDR3 reads CASSLAPSDTQYF. CDR3 bases: TGTGCCAGCAGCTTAGCCCCGTCCGATACGCAGTATTTT.

The chain carries TRBV7-2 and TRBJ2-7, with TRBD2 matching over 9 bases. The V gene end was trimmed by 3 bases and the J gene end by 2 bases; junction bases not matched to a gene: 14. Germline CDR1 reads SGHTA; CDR2 reads FQGNSA. The CDR3 has 18 residues. Here the CDR3 reads CASSFGLALGPVPYEQYF. The CDR3 DNA is TGTGCCAGCAGCTTCGGACTAGCGTTGGGGCCGGTCCCCTACGAGCAGTACTTC.

This clonotype was picked up a small number of times. The rearrangement uses TRBV20-1 and TRBJ1-1; D call uncertain. The V end lost 3 bases, the J end lost 0 bases, and 8 bases lay between the germline ends. Germline CDR1 reads DFQATT; CDR2 reads SNEGSKA (reference sequence). The CDR3 spans 13 residues. The CDR3 DNA follows: TGCAGTGCTAGTTCCCGGATGAACACTGAAGCTTTCTTT. Translated: CSASSRMNTEAFF.

The chain couples TRBV11-2 to TRBJ2-3, with no clear D. Trimming took off 5 bases at V and 2 bases at J, with 11 bases between the two ends. The CDR3 extends over 14 amino acids. CDR1 and CDR2 (germline): SGHAT, FQNNGV. The CDR3 DNA sequence: TGTGCCAGCAGCATCGGGCTAGACACAGATACGCAGTATTTT. It encodes CASSIGLDTDTQYF.

The chain joins TRBV7-2 to TRBJ1-2; possible D gene TRBD1, 5 bases. The germline V gene has CDR1 SGHTA and CDR2 FQGNSA. Trimming removed 1 base from V and 8 bases from J, with 11 bases in between. The CDR3 totals 13 residues. The CDR3 nucleotides read TGTGCCAGCAGCTTAGGTGGGGCAGGCGGCTACACCTTC. Translation gives CASSLGGAGGYTF. The variable domain in full, with the rest retrieved from reference TRBV7-2 and TRBJ1-2, is GAGVSQSPSNKVTEKGKDVELRCDPISGHTALYWYRQSLGQGLEFLIYFQGNSAPDKSGLPSDRFSAERTGGSVSTLTIQRTQQEDSAVYLCASSLGGAGGYTFGSGTRLTVV.

The rearrangement links TRBV12-3 or TRBV12-4 to TRBJ2-2, with D unresolved. The length of the CDR3 is 13 residues. V was cut by 7 bases and J by 7 bases, with 13 bases left in between. The CDR3 DNA sequence: TGTGCCAGCACCCCGTATGGAGTCGGGGAGCTGTTTTTT. Translated: CASTPYGVGELFF.

The chain recombines TRBV6-2 or TRBV6-3 with TRBJ2-7; the match to TRBD1 covers 9 bases. Germline V gives CDR1 MNHEY, CDR2 SVGEGT. The length of the CDR3 is 15 residues. With 2 bases clipped from V and 4 bases from J, the junction kept 6 bases outside the gene matches. The CDR3 nucleotides are TGTGCCAGCAGTTACCGCACAGGGGGCGGGTACGAGCAGTACTTC. Translated, it gives CASSYRTGGGYEQYF.

This clonotype was observed a few times. This chain joins TRBV4-3 and TRBJ1-3, with 7 bases that match TRBD1. The length of the CDR3 is 18 residues. Germline V lookup: CDR1 LGHNA, CDR2 YSLEER. Germline trimming cut 0 bases from V and 4 bases from J; bases unmatched to any gene: 12. CDR3 sequence reads: CASSQDWVVRGRGNTIYF. The DNA for the CDR3 is TGCGCCAGCAGCCAAGATTGGGTAGTAAGGGGGCGAGGAAACACCATATATTTT.

This chain links TRBV4-1 with TRBJ1-2; perhaps TRBD1 as D (6 bases). The CDR3 has 15 residues. From germline, CDR1 is MGHRA and CDR2 YSYEKL. V lost 2 bases and J lost 2, with 12 bases in between. CDR3 sequence (DNA): TGCGCCAGCAGCCAAACTCGGACAGACAACTATGGCTACACCTTC. It encodes CASSQTRTDNYGYTF.

The chain combines TRBV7-6 with TRBJ2-5; 8 bases match TRBD2. Trimming took 5 bases from V and 3 from J; bases not matched to a gene: 11. The CDR3 has 16 amino acids. Germline loops: CDR1 SGHVS, CDR2 FNYEAQ. The CDR3 loop reads CASSPSSGTREETQYF. DNA of the CDR3: TGTGCCAGCAGCCCATCCTCCGGGACTAGAGAAGAGACCCAGTACTTC.

The V call is TRBV11-2, the J call TRBJ1-2; D may be TRBD1 (5 bases). The CDR3 consists of 14 residues. Germline CDR1 and CDR2: SGHAT and FQNNGV. The V end was cut by 5 bases, the J end by 2 bases, with 12 bases between. CDR3 nucleotides: TGTGCCAGCAGCGGGACGGAGGTCAACTATGGCTACACCTTC. This gives the protein CASSGTEVNYGYTF.

There are a few counts of this clonotype. This rearrangement joins TRBV28 to TRBJ2-3; D ambiguous. V shed 5 bases and J shed 2 bases, with 8 bases lying between them. Germline CDR1 is MDHEN and CDR2 is SYDVKM. This CDR3 has 13 residues. The CDR3 is CASSPRPTDTQYF. CDR3 sequence (DNA): TGTGCCAGCAGTCCCCGACCCACAGATACGCAGTATTTT.

The J gene is TRBJ1-6, the V gene TRBV18; possible D gene TRBD1, 6 bases. V lost 8 bases and J 9 bases, leaving 23 bases between the germline ends. Germline V gene data show CDR1 as KGHSH and CDR2 as LQKENI. The CDR3 runs to 16 residues. CDR3: CASRQTGGRLLSPLHF. CDR3 nucleotide sequence: TGTGCCAGCCGTCAGACCGGGGGCAGATTACTTTCACCCCTCCACTTT.

The CDR3 loop reads CASSFQGVTEAFF. The CDR3 nucleotides are TGTGCCAGCAGTTTCCAGGGTGTTACTGAAGCTTTCTTT. This chain connects TRBV6-5 to TRBJ1-1; a possible D gene is TRBD1 (5 bases). Per the germline V gene, CDR1 is MNHEY and CDR2 is SVGAGI. Trimming cost V 4 bases and J 5 bases, with 11 bases left between them. The CDR3 runs to 13 residues.

The chain uses TRBV11-2 and TRBJ1-1; D is uncertain. Germline loops: CDR1 SGHAT, CDR2 FQNNGV. Trimming removed 4 bases from V and 0 bases from J, with 12 bases in between. This CDR3 comprises 15 residues. The CDR3 spells CASSSIRVLNTEAFF. For the CDR3, the DNA is TGTGCCAGCAGCTCCATAAGGGTTTTGAACACTGAAGCTTTCTTT. The full variable domain, completed using reference TRBV11-2 and TRBJ1-1, is EAGVAQSPRYKIIEKRQSVAFWCNPISGHATLYWYQQILGQGPKLLIQFQNNGVVDDSQLPKDRFSAERLKGVDSTLKIQPAKLEDSAVYLCASSSIRVLNTEAFFGQGTRLTVV.

In this sample, this clonotype turned up a few times. The chain is built from TRBV6-5 and TRBJ2-7; 7 positions match TRBD1. Germline V gene lookup returns CDR1 MNHEY and CDR2 SVGAGI. The CDR3 covers 13 residues. V lost 4 bases, J lost 6 bases, and 6 bases stayed unmatched. CDR3 DNA: TGTGCCAGCAGTTTCGTCCGGGACAGCGAGCAGTACTTC. Encoded protein: CASSFVRDSEQYF.

DNA of the CDR3: TGTGCCAGCAGCTTAGTCGAGGGCGCTGAAGCTTTCTTT. The encoded protein is CASSLVEGAEAFF. This chain connects TRBV11-3 to TRBJ1-1; no firm D call. The V gene lost 1 base and the J gene lost 6 bases, with 9 bases spanning the gap. The CDR3 sequence is 13 residues long. Germline V gene lookup returns CDR1 SGHNT and CDR2 YENEEA.

This clonotype was counted a few times. V is TRBV4-1 and J is TRBJ2-7; maybe TRBD2 (6 bases). In germline, CDR1 is MGHRA, CDR2 YSYEKL. Trimming cost V 1 base and J 3 bases, with 13 bases left between them. This CDR3 region has 15 residues. The CDR3: CASSQVYGGDYEQYF. CDR3 nucleotide sequence: TGCGCCAGCAGCCAAGTTTACGGGGGAGACTACGAGCAGTACTTC.